These 5 T cell receptor beta chains share one sample of origin, sequenced in a study of blood T cell repertoires in COVID-19. Some clones are missing from TCRdb's copy, which holds only in-frame ones; the method was immunoSEQ multiplex PCR. The table has under 80,000 clones, around 86% seen once. The sequencing sample was made of peripheral blood. The origin of the receptors is a human donor in a cohort sampled during active COVID-19.

The chain joins TRBV5-1 to TRBJ1-3; D is ambiguous. The germline V gene encodes CDR1 SGHRS and CDR2 YFSETQ. Trimming removed 4 bases from V and 0 bases from J, with 14 bases in between. The CDR3 has 16 amino acids. CDR3 sequence (DNA): TGCGCCAGCAGCCTCGACGGAGTCCACTCTGGAAACACCATATATTTT. It is translated as CASSLDGVHSGNTIYF.

For the CDR3, the DNA is TGTGCCAGCAGTCCCACCGGGACAGGGGGCTTCAATGAGCAGTTCTTC. Its translation is CASSPTGTGGFNEQFF. The chain is built from TRBV13 and TRBJ2-1; 12 bases fit TRBD1. The germline V gene encodes CDR1 PRHDT and CDR2 FYEKMQ (reference sequence). This CDR3 comprises 16 residues. Trimming removed 6 bases from V and 6 bases from J; junction bases left unmatched: 9.

The rearrangement joins TRBV6-5 to TRBJ1-2; D perhaps matches TRBD1 (6 bases). With 6 bases removed from V and 4 bases from J, the gap between germline ends came to 12 bases. The CDR3 runs 13 residues. Germline CDR1 and CDR2: MNHEY and SVGAGI. The CDR3 protein is CASSPTGTYGYTF. In DNA form, the CDR3 reads TGTGCCAGCAGCCCAACAGGGACCTATGGCTACACCTTC.

This clone turned up a few times. The rearrangement joins TRBV19 to TRBJ1-2; 10 positions match TRBD1. The V gene end was trimmed by 4 bases and the J gene end by 4 bases; junction bases not matched to a gene: 3. The CDR3 is 14 amino acids. The germline gives CDR1 LNHDA, CDR2 SQIVND (reference sequence). The DNA for the CDR3 is TGTGCCAGTAGTAGGGACAGGGGAACCTATGGCTACACCTTC. This encodes CASSRDRGTYGYTF.

A few counts support this clone. V gene TRBV21-1 combines with J gene TRBJ2-7; the D call of TRBD2 is as the table states it, not checked on the DNA. TRBV21-1 is flagged as a pseudogene. The length of the CDR3 is 14 residues. CDR3 coding DNA: TGTGCCAGCAGCCGTTGGGACTTCTCCTACGAGCAGTACTTC. As protein: CASSRWDFSYEQYF.